The T cell receptor (beta chain) described here comes from a study of blood T cells in healthy people across ages. Study-wide results and caveats: Long-lived donors exceeded aged donors in naive CD4+ cells and diversity. Donor CMV status was unknown, possibly confounding expanded clonotype changes.

The use of a sample-barcoded 5' primer and a J-beta primer mix characterized a second PCR of roughly 7 to 12 cycles. Every cDNA was tagged by a template-switch adaptor with 12 random nucleotides. Any given sample supplied a minimum of 2.5 million CDR3-containing paired-end reads. TCRdb re-analysed the 5' RACE reads in MiXCR, keeping a single row per CDR3 protein. Of 760,000 or so distinct CDR3 sequences listed, approximately 25% were seen once; the top ten hold 9.4%. Trimming cost V 2 bases and J 11 bases; bases outside gene matches: 13. The CDR3 extends over 15 amino acids. Germline CDR1 reads SGHTA; CDR2 reads FQGNSA. Notes on this clonotype: The antigen is undetermined.

This same sample was also taken into another study, of T cells of mothers and their children.

The chain joins TRBV7-2 to TRBJ2-5; TRBD1 agrees at 8 bases. This TCR came from a boy aged 5 to 17 in good health. What was sequenced was blood. In DNA, the CDR3 is TGTGCCAGCAGCTTAAACGGCAGGGGGCAGGGGGAGCAGTACTTC. Translating gives CASSLNGRGQGEQYF.